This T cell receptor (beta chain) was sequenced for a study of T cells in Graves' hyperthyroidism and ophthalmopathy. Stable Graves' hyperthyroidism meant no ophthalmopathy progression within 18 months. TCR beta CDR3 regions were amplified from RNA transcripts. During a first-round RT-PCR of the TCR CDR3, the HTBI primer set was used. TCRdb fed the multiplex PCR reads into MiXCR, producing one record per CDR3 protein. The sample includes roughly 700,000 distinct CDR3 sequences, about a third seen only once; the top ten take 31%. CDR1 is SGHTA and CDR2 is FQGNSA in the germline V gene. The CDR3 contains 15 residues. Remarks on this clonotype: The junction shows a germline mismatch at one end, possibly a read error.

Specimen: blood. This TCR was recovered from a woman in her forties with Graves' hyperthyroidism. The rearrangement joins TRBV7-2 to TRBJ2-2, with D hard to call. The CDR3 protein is CASSQDRTYTGELFF. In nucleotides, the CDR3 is TGCGCCAGCAGCCAAGATCGCACCTACACCGGGGAGCTGTTTTTT.